This T cell receptor (beta chain) stems from a study of OX40 agonist ivuxolimab in advanced cancers. At the level of the study: In this trial design, patients received ivuxolimab intravenously at 0.01 to 10 mg/kg every 2 weeks. Melanoma, hepatocellular carcinoma, head and neck or renal cell cancer occurred in dose-escalation patients.

The assay was immunoSEQ multiplex PCR, and TCRdb's table has in-frame clones only and misses some. The top ten clones hold around 14% of a sample with tens of thousands of clones, approximately 86% of them seen once. Specimen: CD4+ or CD8+ T cells sorted from blood, collected in a trial of the OX40 agonist ivuxolimab. This sequence was found in an adult with an advanced solid tumor such as melanoma, head and neck, liver or kidney cancer.

DNA for the CDR3: TGTGCCACCTGGGGAGGGTCTTCTGGAAACACCATATATTTT. Protein product: CATWGGSSGNTIYF. V gene TRBV27 combines with J gene TRBJ1-3; D is unclear. From germline, CDR1 is MNHEY and CDR2 SMNVEV (reference sequence). V lost 10 bases to trimming and J lost 1 base, with 14 bases between them. The CDR3 sequence is 14 residues long.